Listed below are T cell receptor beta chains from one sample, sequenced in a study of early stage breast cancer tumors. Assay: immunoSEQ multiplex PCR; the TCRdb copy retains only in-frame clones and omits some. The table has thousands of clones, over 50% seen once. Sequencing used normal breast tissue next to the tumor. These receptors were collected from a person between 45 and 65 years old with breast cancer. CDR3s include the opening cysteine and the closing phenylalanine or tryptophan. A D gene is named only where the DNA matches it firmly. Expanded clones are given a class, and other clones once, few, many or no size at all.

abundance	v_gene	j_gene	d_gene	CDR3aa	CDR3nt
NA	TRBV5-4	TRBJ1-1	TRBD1	CASSRGQGDFGTEAFF	TGTGCCAGCAGCAGGGGACAGGGGGATTTCGGCACTGAAGCTTTCTTT
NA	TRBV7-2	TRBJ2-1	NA	CASSSEPFWRFF	TGTGCCAGCAGCTCGGAACCCTTCTGGCGGTTCTTC
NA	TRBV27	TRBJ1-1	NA	CASKVVGGRDTEAFF	TGTGCCAGCAAGGTGGTTGGGGGCCGGGACACTGAAGCTTTCTTT
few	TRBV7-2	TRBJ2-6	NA	CASSFLHGANVLTF	TGTGCCAGCAGCTTTCTCCACGGGGCCAACGTCCTGACTTTC
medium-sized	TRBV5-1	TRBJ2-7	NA	CASSLTGAAYEQYF	TGCGCCAGCAGCTTGACTGGGGCGGCCTACGAGCAGTACTTC
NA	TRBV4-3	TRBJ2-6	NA	CASSRDSSGANVLTF	TGCGCCAGCAGCCGTGACAGTTCTGGGGCCAACGTCCTGACTTTC
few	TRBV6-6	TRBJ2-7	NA	CASSYLLPSEQYF	TGTGCCAGCAGTTACCTCCTACCCTCCGAGCAGTACTTC
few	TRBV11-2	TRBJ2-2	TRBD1	CASSRDRYTGELFF	TGTGCCAGCAGCCGGGACAGATACACCGGGGAGCTGTTTTTT
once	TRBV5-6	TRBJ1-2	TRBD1	CASSLFDRAYYGYTF	TGTGCCAGCAGCTTGTTCGACAGGGCGTACTATGGCTACACCTTC
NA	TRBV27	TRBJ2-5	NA	CASGPTQGQETQYF	TGTGCCAGCGGCCCGACTCAGGGGCAAGAGACCCAGTACTTC
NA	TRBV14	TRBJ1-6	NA	CASSQTGNSPLHF	TGTGCCAGCAGCCAAACAGGAAATTCACCCCTCCACTTT
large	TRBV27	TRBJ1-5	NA	CASSLWGANNQPQHF	TGTGCCAGCAGTTTATGGGGGGCGAACAATCAGCCCCAGCATTTT
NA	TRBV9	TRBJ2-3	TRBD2	CASSLRTSGDTQYF	TGTGCCAGCAGCTTAAGGACTAGCGGAGATACGCAGTATTTT
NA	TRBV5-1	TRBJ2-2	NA	CASRSLPTGELFF	TGCGCCAGCAGGAGTCTTCCCACCGGGGAGCTGTTTTTT
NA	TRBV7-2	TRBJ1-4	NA	CASSSRLGQLFF	TGTGCCAGCAGCTCCAGGCTCGGACAACTGTTTTTT
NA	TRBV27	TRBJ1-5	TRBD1	CASRGTGEGQPQHF	TGTGCCAGCCGCGGGACAGGGGAGGGGCAGCCCCAGCATTTT
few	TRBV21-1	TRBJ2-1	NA	CASSPKLGERANEQFF	TGTGCCAGCAGCCCGAAGTTGGGGGAGAGGGCGAATGAGCAGTTCTTC
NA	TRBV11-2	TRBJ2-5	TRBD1	CASSLTGGAEETQYF	TGTGCCAGCAGCCTGACAGGGGGCGCCGAAGAGACCCAGTACTTC
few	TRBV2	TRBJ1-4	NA	CASSASGATNEKLFF	TGTGCCAGCAGTGCGTCAGGGGCAACTAATGAAAAACTGTTTTTT
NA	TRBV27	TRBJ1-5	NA	CASSSLGQPSNQPQHF	TGTGCCAGCAGTTCCTTAGGACAGCCTAGCAATCAGCCCCAGCATTTT
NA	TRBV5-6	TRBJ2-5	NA	CASSLLLTDRLRETQYF	TGTGCCAGCAGCTTACTACTGACAGACCGCCTCCGGGAGACCCAGTACTTC
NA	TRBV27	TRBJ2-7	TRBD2	CASSLRSGSIYEQYF	TGTGCCAGCAGTTTAAGGAGCGGGAGTATATACGAGCAGTACTTC
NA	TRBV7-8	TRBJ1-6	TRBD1	CASSPINRGRNSPLHF	TGTGCCAGCAGCCCTATCAATAGGGGGCGGAATTCACCCCTCCACTTT